A single sample gave rise to the 10 T cell receptor beta chains below, sequenced in a study of blood T cell repertoires in COVID-19. Clones were sequenced by immunoSEQ multiplex PCR, and TCRdb holds only the in-frame ones, with some missing. The sample lists 250,000 to 350,000 clones; around 88% were seen once. The sample taken for sequencing was PBMCs or T cells enriched from blood (not recorded which). All receptors come from a woman between 40 and 55 years old who had recovered from COVID-19.

The rearrangement uses TRBV28 and TRBJ1-5; perhaps TRBD1 as D (5 bases). Trimming pared 3 bases from V and 2 bases from J, leaving 14 bases between. The CDR3 loop spans 16 amino acids. Germline assignment: CDR1 MDHEN and CDR2 SYDVKM. CDR3: CASSLGGEAGNQPQHF. The CDR3 region has the DNA TGTGCCAGCAGTTTGGGGGGAGAAGCTGGCAATCAGCCCCAGCATTTT. The variable domain in full, with the rest retrieved from reference TRBV28 and TRBJ1-5, is DVKVTQSSRYLVKRTGEKVFLECVQDMDHENMFWYRQDPGLGLRLIYFSYDVKMKEKGDIPEGYSVSREKKERFSLILESASTNQTSMYLCASSLGGEAGNQPQHFGDGTRLSIL.

The V gene is TRBV28, the J gene TRBJ2-7; 13 bases match TRBD2. The CDR3 runs to 17 residues. V was clipped by 7 bases and J by 0 bases; unmatched bases: 9. In germline, CDR1 is MDHEN, CDR2 SYDVKM. CDR3 loop: CASKFRLAGGISYEQYF. CDR3 nucleotide sequence: TGTGCCAGCAAGTTCCGACTAGCGGGAGGAATCTCCTACGAGCAGTACTTC.

J is TRBJ2-3 and V is TRBV9, with TRBD2 matching over 7 bases. There are 15 residues in the CDR3. Trimming at V came to 2 bases and at J to 3 bases, leaving 6 bases not matched to a gene. Germline values: CDR1 SGDLS, CDR2 YYNGEE. The CDR3 loop reads CASSVKAGTTDTQYF. The CDR3 DNA reads as TGTGCCAGCAGCGTTAAAGCGGGGACGACAGATACGCAGTATTTT.

The genes are TRBV7-6 and TRBJ2-7, with 8 bases identical to TRBD1. The junction had 19 bases not matched to a gene; V was cut back by 1 base and J by 5 bases. CDR1 and CDR2 (germline): SGHVS, FNYEAQ. The CDR3 runs 19 residues. DNA of the CDR3: TGTGCCAGCAGCTTAGTGCCCCAACCCTACTCAGGGGGCGAAAACGAGCAGTACTTC. As protein: CASSLVPQPYSGGENEQYF.

This clone has just a few counts. The CDR3 here is CASSDPGQRSPLHF. The DNA of the CDR3 is TGTGCCAGCTCAGACCCGGGACAGAGATCACCCCTCCACTTT. The rearrangement uses TRBV18 and TRBJ1-6; 7 positions match TRBD1. V lost 5 bases, J lost 10 bases, and 8 bases stayed unmatched. The CDR3 runs to 14 residues. Germline CDR1 reads KGHSH; CDR2 reads LQKENI.

The rearrangement joins TRBV5-6 to TRBJ1-2, with 12 positions matching TRBD1. J was trimmed by 7 bases and V by 7 bases; bases with no gene match: 14. Germline values: CDR1 SGHDT, CDR2 YYEEEE. There are 16 residues in the CDR3. DNA for the CDR3: TGTGCCAGCGGGATATTCGGGACAGGGGGCGTGATTGGCTACACCTTC. Protein: CASGIFGTGGVIGYTF.

The chain carries TRBV5-6 and TRBJ1-2; perhaps TRBD1 as D (5 bases). Germline CDR1 SGHDT, CDR2 YYEEEE. The CDR3 has 17 amino acids. V gave up 2 bases and J gave up 4 bases, with 21 bases separating them. CDR3: CASSFWTASGEFYGYTF. CDR3 sequence (DNA): TGTGCCAGCAGCTTCTGGACCGCTTCGGGGGAATTCTATGGCTACACCTTC. Full variable domain (rest looked up from reference TRBV5-6 and TRBJ1-2): DAGVTQSPTHLIKTRGQQVTLRCSPKSGHDTVSWYQQALGQGPQFIFQYYEEEERQRGNFPDRFSGHQFPNYSSELNVNALLLGDSALYLCASSFWTASGEFYGYTFGSGTRLTVV.

The V gene is TRBV30, the J gene TRBJ1-5; D uncertain. Trimming took off 3 bases at V and 5 bases at J, with 11 bases between the two ends. CDR1 and CDR2 from the germline V gene are GTSNPN and SVGIG (reference sequence). CDR3 length: 13 residues. For the CDR3, the DNA is TGTGCCTGGAGCGGGAGCCCTTATCAGCCCCAGCATTTT. Translated, it gives CAWSGSPYQPQHF.

The chain couples TRBV7-2 to TRBJ1-3; D ambiguous. The CDR3 consists of 15 residues. With 1 base removed from V and 2 bases from J, the gap between germline ends came to 9 bases. In germline, CDR1 is SGHTA, CDR2 FQGNSA. The CDR3 reads CASSLGPRTGNTIYF. CDR3 in DNA: TGTGCCAGCAGCTTAGGCCCCAGGACTGGAAACACCATATATTTT.

This chain connects TRBV7-9 to TRBJ2-1, with D possibly TRBD2 on 5 matching bases. V lost 4 bases, J lost 8 bases, and 12 bases lay in between. From germline, CDR1 is SEHNR and CDR2 FQNEAQ (reference sequence). The CDR3 sequence is 13 residues long. The CDR3 nucleotides read TGTGCCAGCAGCTACTCGGGGAGCGATGAGCAGTTCTTC. Protein sequence: CASSYSGSDEQFF. Drawing the rest from reference TRBV7-9 and TRBJ2-1, the complete variable domain is DTGVSQNPRHKITKRGQNVTFRCDPISEHNRLYWYRQTLGQGPEFLTYFQNEAQLEKSRLLSDRFSAERPKGSFSTLEIQRTEQGDSAMYLCASSYSGSDEQFFGPGTRLTVL.